This T cell receptor beta chain stems from a study of T cell repertoires in cytomegalovirus infection. CDR3 size: 13 residues. Trimming cost V 5 bases and J 10 bases, with 15 bases left between them. Germline CDR1 is LNHDA and CDR2 is SQIVND (reference sequence). MiXCR, applied by TCRdb to the reads, yields one record per CDR3 protein. The sample lists approximately 550,000 distinct CDR3 sequences, about 15% occurring once. Broader study findings: HLA-C-restricted CMV clonotypes gave the most frequent clonotype in two of eight donors.

Turning to this clonotype: The antigen remains undetermined.

The receptor was derived from a human donor in good health (CMV status not recorded). Some clones in this sample may be carry-over from other donors' samples. J is TRBJ2-1 and V is TRBV19; D gene unclear. Material for sequencing was CD8+ T cells from PBMCs. Written as DNA, the CDR3 is TGTGCCAGTAGTGTACCCCTAGTCACCGAGCAGTTCTTC. This sequence encodes CASSVPLVTEQFF.